The clone carrying this T cell receptor beta chain has more than one count but fewer than ten. This CDR3 has 15 residues. Trimming took off 1 base at V and 6 bases at J, with 12 bases between the two ends. Germline loops: CDR1 LGHNA, CDR2 YNFKEQ. The source of the sample is a study of blood T cell repertoires in COVID-19. Using immunoSEQ multiplex PCR, the repertoire was profiled, and TCRdb retains in-frame clones only, with some absent. Among 210,000 or so clones listed, about 83% were seen once. The sequenced sample consisted of peripheral blood. The chain employs TRBV4-2 and TRBJ2-2; no reliable D call. This receptor was identified in a woman aged 50 to 60 with active or convalescent COVID-19. In nucleotides, the CDR3 is TGTGCCAGCAGCCAAGTGGTTGGTGAGCCCGGGGAGCTGTTTTTT. The encoded protein is CASSQVVGEPGELFF.